This T cell receptor (beta chain) originates from a study of a mutant IDH1 vaccine in newly diagnosed glioma. About the study: Patients got radiotherapy, temozolomide, or both beforehand, and most got both. Study results and limitations: Top-clonotype changes in peripheral T cells seemed unrelated to pseudoprogression. Vaccine-induced immune responses occurred in 93.3% of patients.

The CDR3 spans 13 residues. Trimming took off 8 bases at V and 5 bases at J, with 12 bases between the two ends. The germline CDR1 and CDR2 sequences are MNHEY and SMNVEV (reference sequence). TCRdb's table, derived via immunoSEQ multiplex PCR, lists solely in-frame clones and lacks some. The table has about 60,000 clones, under 90% seen once. Time point described: week 11, during vaccination. Vaccination used 300 ug of mutant IDH1 20-mer peptide per dose, with topical imiquimod. Astrocytomas found in donors were new, WHO grade 3 or 4, IDH1-mutant and ATRX-lost. In the case of this clone: Its matching antigen is unknown.

The material was PBMCs, obtained from a glioma patient whose treatment included an IDH1 peptide vaccine. This TCR was recovered from a man aged 30-40 years with glioma. This sequence joins TRBV27 and TRBJ2-2, with a weak D call TRBD2 (6 bases). The CDR3 sequence is CASGGGGTGELFF. The DNA for the CDR3 is TGTGCCAGCGGAGGCGGAGGGACCGGGGAGCTGTTTTTT.